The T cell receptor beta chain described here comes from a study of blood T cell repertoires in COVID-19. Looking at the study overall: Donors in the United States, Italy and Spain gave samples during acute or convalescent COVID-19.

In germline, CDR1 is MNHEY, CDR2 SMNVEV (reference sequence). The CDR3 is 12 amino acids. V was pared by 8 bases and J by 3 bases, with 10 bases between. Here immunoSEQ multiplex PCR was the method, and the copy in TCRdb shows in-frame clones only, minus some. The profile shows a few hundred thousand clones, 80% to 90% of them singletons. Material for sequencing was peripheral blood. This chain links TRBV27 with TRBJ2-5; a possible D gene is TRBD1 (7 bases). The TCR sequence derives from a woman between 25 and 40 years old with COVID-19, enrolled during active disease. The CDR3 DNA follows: TGTGCCAGCGCAGGGGGGAAAGAGACCCAGTACTTC. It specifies CASAGGKETQYF.